Listed here are 24 T cell receptor beta chains from one sample, sequenced in a study of shared clonotypes between healthy human individuals. Profiling relied on immunoSEQ multiplex PCR, and the TCRdb table lists in-frame clones only, not all of them. The profile shows over a million clones, 96% of them singletons. The specimen was naive CD4+ T cells sorted from blood. The subset denotes: CD45RA+ positively selected. These receptors all stem from a man aged 30 to 39 in good health.

This chain connects TRBV19 to TRBJ1-2; no clear D. The CDR3 runs to 15 residues. V lost 6 bases, J lost 3 bases, and 17 bases lay in between. Germline V gene sequence: CDR1 LNHDA, CDR2 SQIVND (reference sequence). This chain's CDR3 is CASRIITRAHYGYTF. For the CDR3, the DNA is TGTGCCAGTAGGATAATAACGAGGGCGCACTATGGCTACACCTTC.

Turning to this clone: At one end, the junction sequence differs from germline, possibly due to a read error. This chain links TRBV18 with TRBJ1-4; 10 nucleotides agree with TRBD1. Germline CDR1 and CDR2: KGHSH and LQKENI. CDR3 length: 21 residues. The CDR3 protein is CASSVLRDRGRGRAGEGALGF. CDR3 sequence (DNA): TGTGCCAGCTCTGTACTCCGGGACAGGGGAAGAGGTCGGGCTGGGGAAGGGGCCCTCGGATTT.

This chain joins TRBV7-9 and TRBJ2-3; D is unclear. The CDR3 loop spans 17 amino acids. V lost 5 bases, J lost 2 bases, and 20 bases lay in between. Germline CDR1 SEHNR, CDR2 FQNEAQ (reference sequence). As DNA, the CDR3 is TGTGCCAGCAGCCCGGCCGCGGATTTGCGGACCACAGATACGCAGTATTTT. Translating it yields CASSPAADLRTTDTQYF.

J is TRBJ2-7 and V is TRBV28; the match to TRBD2 covers 8 bases. The germline V gene has CDR1 MDHEN and CDR2 SYDVKM. The junction had 22 bases not matched to a gene; V was cut back by 8 bases and J by 4 bases. This CDR3 contains 18 residues. CDR3 nucleotide sequence: TGTGCCAGCGGTACTTCGGGGGGGGAGAAGGCGGGAAGGTACGAGCAGTACTTC. Translation: CASGTSGGEKAGRYEQYF.

This clone was picked up one time. The chain has TRBV28 and TRBJ2-7, with TRBD1 identical over 7 bases. With V trimmed by 6 bases and J by 3 bases, 8 bases remained unmatched. Germline V gene data show CDR1 as MDHEN and CDR2 as SYDVKM. The CDR3 has 14 amino acids. For the CDR3, the DNA is TGTGCCAGCAGAGCCGGACAGGAAAACTACGAGCAGTACTTC. Amino acids: CASRAGQENYEQYF.

The chain is built from TRBV9 and TRBJ2-7; weak D call: TRBD2 (6 bases). The CDR3 loop spans 13 amino acids. V gave up 7 bases and J gave up 7 bases, with 18 bases separating them. The germline CDR1 and CDR2 sequences are SGDLS and YYNGEE. The CDR3 region has the DNA TGTGCCAGCGCTCGGGACTTTAGAGGAGAGCAGTACTTC. This codes for CASARDFRGEQYF. The entire variable domain, with the rest obtained from reference TRBV9 and TRBJ2-7, is as follows: DSGVTQTPKHLITATGQRVTLRCSPRSGDLSVYWYQQSLDQGLQFLIQYYNGEERAKGNILERFSAQQFPDLHSELNLSSLELGDSALYFCASARDFRGEQYFGPGTRLTVT.

The chain uses TRBV10-3 and TRBJ2-7; D may be TRBD1 (5 bases). Germline lookup yields CDR1 ENHRY and CDR2 SYGVKD. CDR3 size: 13 residues. The ends were cut back, 9 bases at V and 6 bases at J, with 18 bases in the middle. The CDR3 is CAMRQPSGSEQYF. CDR3 in DNA: TGTGCCATGCGACAACCTTCAGGGTCCGAGCAGTACTTC.

The chain uses TRBV4-3 and TRBJ1-6, with D unresolved. Trimming left V 1 base short and J 10 bases short, with 8 bases between. The germline V gene encodes CDR1 LGHNA and CDR2 YSLEER. The CDR3 length is 13 residues. The CDR3 loop is CASSQASESPLHF. As DNA, the CDR3 is TGCGCCAGCAGCCAAGCAAGTGAATCACCCCTCCACTTT.

This clone came up a few times. This rearrangement joins TRBV7-2 to TRBJ1-2; no definite D call. Germline V gene data show CDR1 as SGHTA and CDR2 as FQGNSA. Trimming pared 5 bases from V and 6 bases from J, leaving 10 bases between. The CDR3 consists of 12 residues. The chain's CDR3 is CASSPRSDGYTF. CDR3 nucleotide sequence: TGTGCCAGCAGCCCCCGTTCCGATGGCTACACCTTC.

This chain links TRBV5-4 with TRBJ2-5; 7 bases fit TRBD1. V shed 4 bases and J 2 bases; nucleotides not matched to a gene: 8. The CDR3 has 15 amino acids. The germline CDR1 and CDR2 sequences are SGHNT and YYREEE (reference sequence). The CDR3 region is CASSNTGASQETQYF. CDR3 DNA: TGTGCCAGCAGCAATACAGGGGCCTCACAAGAGACCCAGTACTTC. The complete variable domain, with remaining parts taken from reference TRBV5-4 and TRBJ2-5, reads ETGVTQSPTHLIKTRGQQVTLRCSSQSGHNTVSWYQQALGQGPQFIFQYYREEENGRGNFPPRFSGLQFPNYSSELNVNALELDDSALYLCASSNTGASQETQYFGPGTRLLVL.

V gene TRBV7-9 combines with J gene TRBJ1-3, with 7 bases lining up with TRBD1. From germline, CDR1 is SEHNR and CDR2 FQNEAQ (reference sequence). J was trimmed by 0 bases and V by 3 bases; bases with no gene match: 2. The CDR3 loop spans 15 amino acids. CDR3 sequence reads: CASSFGTASGNTIYF. The CDR3 DNA reads TGTGCCAGCAGCTTTGGGACAGCCTCTGGAAACACCATATATTTT. The full variable domain, in which reference TRBV7-9 and TRBJ1-3 provide the parts outside the CDR3, is DTGVSQNPRHKITKRGQNVTFRCDPISEHNRLYWYRQTLGQGPEFLTYFQNEAQLEKSRLLSDRFSAERPKGSFSTLEIQRTEQGDSAMYLCASSFGTASGNTIYFGEGSWLTVV.

The rearrangement uses TRBV28 and TRBJ1-5; TRBD1 is a possible D gene (6 bases). There are 16 residues in the CDR3. The V end lost 1 base, the J end lost 4 bases, and 14 bases lay between the germline ends. CDR1 and CDR2 (germline): MDHEN, SYDVKM. This CDR3 is CASSLSGARMNQPQHF. DNA of the CDR3: TGTGCCAGCAGTTTATCAGGGGCAAGAATGAATCAGCCCCAGCATTTT.

This clone was seen a single time. The chain employs TRBV5-4 and TRBJ2-1, with 14 nucleotides matching TRBD2. In germline, CDR1 is SGHNT, CDR2 YYREEE (reference sequence). CDR3 size: 15 residues. The junction had 6 bases not matched to a gene; V was cut back by 4 bases and J by 9 bases. CDR3 loop: CASSAGLAGAGEQFF. CDR3 bases: TGTGCCAGCAGCGCGGGACTAGCGGGAGCGGGTGAGCAGTTCTTC.

This chain uses TRBV13 with TRBJ2-7; 8 bases map to TRBD2. This CDR3 comprises 15 residues. Germline values: CDR1 PRHDT, CDR2 FYEKMQ (reference sequence). V shed 5 bases and J 0 bases; nucleotides not matched to a gene: 6. CDR3 nucleotide sequence: TGTGCCAGCAGCAGTAGCGGGACCTACTCCTACGAGCAGTACTTC. Translating it yields CASSSSGTYSYEQYF.

CDR3 nucleotide sequence: TGCGCCAGCAGCCCCACCCGGTGGAGTGGTGGGAACACTGAAGCTTTCTTT. Amino acid sequence: CASSPTRWSGGNTEAFF. The chain employs TRBV5-1 and TRBJ1-1; D unresolved. The germline CDR1 and CDR2 sequences are SGHRS and YFSETQ. The CDR3 is 17 residues long. V lost 4 bases and J 1 base, leaving 20 bases between the germline ends.

This sequence joins TRBV7-3 and TRBJ2-3; D uncertain. Trimming pared 5 bases from V and 7 bases from J, leaving 19 bases between. Germline assignment: CDR1 SGHTA and CDR2 FQGTGA. The CDR3 runs 15 residues. CDR3 in amino acids: CASSAAATTSHTQYF. The CDR3 nucleotides read TGTGCCAGCAGCGCCGCGGCCACGACATCGCATACGCAGTATTTT.

The chain links TRBV7-6 to TRBJ2-7; weak D call: TRBD2 (6 bases). The V end lost 3 bases, the J end lost 2 bases, and 14 bases lay between the germline ends. The CDR3 runs 15 residues. Germline V gene data show CDR1 as SGHVS and CDR2 as FNYEAQ. For the CDR3, the DNA is TGTGCCAGCAGCTTCAACCGGGACTCGCCCTACGAGCAGTACTTC. Protein: CASSFNRDSPYEQYF. Looking up the rest from reference TRBV7-6 and TRBJ2-7 gives the full variable domain: GAGVSQSPRYKVTKRGQDVALRCDPISGHVSLYWYRQALGQGPEFLTYFNYEAQQDKSGLPNDRFSAERPEGSISTLTIQRTEQRDSAMYRCASSFNRDSPYEQYFGPGTRLTVT.

The J gene is TRBJ2-3, the V gene TRBV7-2; D call uncertain. CDR3 size: 13 residues. The germline V and J ends were trimmed by 2 bases and 4 bases, with 7 bases remaining between them. Germline V gene lookup returns CDR1 SGHTA and CDR2 FQGNSA. CDR3 residues: CASSLQAADTQYF. CDR3 DNA sequence: TGTGCCAGCAGCTTACAAGCAGCAGATACGCAGTATTTT.

The rearrangement joins TRBV29-1 to TRBJ2-5; 10 positions match TRBD1. J was trimmed by 5 bases and V by 6 bases; bases with no gene match: 15. In germline, CDR1 is SQVTM, CDR2 ANQGSEA. The CDR3 runs 16 residues. CDR3 nucleotides: TGCAGCGTGGCTAAGACAGGGGGCGTCCATACCGAGACCCAGTACTTC. Translation gives CSVAKTGGVHTETQYF.

This chain connects TRBV19 to TRBJ2-5, with a possible D match to TRBD1 (6 bases). V lost 3 bases, J lost 1 base, and 9 bases lay in between. The CDR3 runs 14 residues. Per germline, CDR1 LNHDA and CDR2 SQIVND (reference sequence). CDR3 coding DNA: TGTGCCAGTAGTATCCCAGGGGCCCAAGAGACCCAGTACTTC. Amino acids: CASSIPGAQETQYF.

The chain combines TRBV2 with TRBJ2-7; TRBD1 or TRBD2 may be the D gene (5 bases each). The germline gives CDR1 SNHLY, CDR2 FYNNEI. This CDR3 comprises 14 residues. The V and J ends lost 6 bases and 1 base respectively, with 13 bases between them. CDR3 amino acids: CASRHRDGSYEQYF. DNA for the CDR3: TGTGCCAGCAGACACCGGGACGGATCCTACGAGCAGTACTTC.

This rearrangement joins TRBV29-1 to TRBJ2-7; D ambiguous. Germline CDR1 SQVTM, CDR2 ANQGSEA. Trimming took 4 bases from V and 3 from J, leaving 7 bases between them. The CDR3 is 11 residues long. CDR3 in amino acids: CSVGGYYEQYF. Here the CDR3 DNA reads TGCAGCGTTGGTGGATACTACGAGCAGTACTTC.

The chain has TRBV18 and TRBJ2-1; TRBD1 or TRBD2 may be the D gene (6 bases each). Deletions cut 7 bases from V and 15 bases from J, with 22 bases between. The germline CDR1 and CDR2 sequences are KGHSH and LQKENI. The CDR3 extends over 13 amino acids. The CDR3 loop reads CASLTLTAGHVFF. The CDR3 nucleotides are TGTGCCAGCTTAACTTTAACGGCGGGACATGTGTTCTTC.

The chain joins TRBV7-2 to TRBJ2-7, with 7 bases identical to TRBD1. This CDR3 spans 14 amino acids. Germline V CDR1 and CDR2: SGHTA, FQGNSA. V was clipped by 5 bases and J by 2 bases; unmatched bases: 6. CDR3 protein: CASSRQGDTYEQYF. For the CDR3, the DNA is TGTGCCAGCAGCCGCCAGGGGGATACCTACGAGCAGTACTTC.